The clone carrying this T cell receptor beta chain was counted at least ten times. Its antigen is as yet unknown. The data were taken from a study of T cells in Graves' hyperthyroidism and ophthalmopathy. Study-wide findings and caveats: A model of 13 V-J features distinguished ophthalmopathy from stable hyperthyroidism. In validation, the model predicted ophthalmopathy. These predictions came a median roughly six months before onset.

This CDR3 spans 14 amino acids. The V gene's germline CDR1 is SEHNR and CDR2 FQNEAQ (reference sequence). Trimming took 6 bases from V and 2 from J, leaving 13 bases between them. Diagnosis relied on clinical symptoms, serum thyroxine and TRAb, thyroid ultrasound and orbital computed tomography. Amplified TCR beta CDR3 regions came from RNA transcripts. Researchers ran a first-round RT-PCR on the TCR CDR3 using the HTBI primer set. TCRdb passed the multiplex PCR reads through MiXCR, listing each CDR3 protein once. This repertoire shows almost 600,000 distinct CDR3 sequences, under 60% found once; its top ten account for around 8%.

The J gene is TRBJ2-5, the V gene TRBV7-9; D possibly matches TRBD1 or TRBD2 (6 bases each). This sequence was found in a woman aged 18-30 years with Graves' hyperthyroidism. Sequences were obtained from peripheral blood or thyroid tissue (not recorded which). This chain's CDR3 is CASSEGGLQETQYF. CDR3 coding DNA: TGTGCCAGCAGTGAAGGGGGACTTCAAGAGACCCAGTACTTC.